The T cell receptor (beta chain) described here comes from a study of blood T cells in healthy people across ages. The CDR3 runs to 15 residues. Germline CDR1 reads SGHVS; CDR2 reads FNYEAQ. PCR was performed a second time for about 6 to 12 cycles using a sample-barcoded 5' primer and a J-beta primer mix. Each CDR3 protein is one row after TCRdb ran MiXCR on the 5' RACE reads. The sample lists around 750,000 distinct CDR3 sequences, approximately 53% seen once, with about 42% in the top ten. Comments on this clonotype: The junction and the germline gene differ at one end; a read error may be behind it.

This chain uses TRBV7-6 with TRBJ1-1; 7 nucleotides match TRBD1. The sample consisted of blood. The receptor was derived from a man older than 75 in good health. CDR3 region: CAGSPQTGKGTEAFF. The CDR3 DNA reads as TGTGCCGGCAGCCCTCAGACAGGGAAAGGAACTGAAGCTTTCTTT.